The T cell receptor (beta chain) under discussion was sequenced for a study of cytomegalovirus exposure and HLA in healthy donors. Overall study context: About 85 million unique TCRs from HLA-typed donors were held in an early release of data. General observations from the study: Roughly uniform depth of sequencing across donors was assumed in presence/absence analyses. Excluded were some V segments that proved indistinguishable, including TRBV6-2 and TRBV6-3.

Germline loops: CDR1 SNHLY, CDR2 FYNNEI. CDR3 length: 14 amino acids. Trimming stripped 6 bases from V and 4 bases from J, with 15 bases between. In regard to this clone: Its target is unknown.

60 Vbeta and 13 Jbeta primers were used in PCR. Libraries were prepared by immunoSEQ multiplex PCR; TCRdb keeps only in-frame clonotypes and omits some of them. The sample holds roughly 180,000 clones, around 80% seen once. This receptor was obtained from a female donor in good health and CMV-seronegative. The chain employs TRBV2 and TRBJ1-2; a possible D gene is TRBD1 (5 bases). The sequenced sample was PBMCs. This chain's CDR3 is CASSATGIRYGYTF. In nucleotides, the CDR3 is TGTGCCAGCAGCGCTACAGGTATTCGCTATGGCTACACCTTC.